The entry below gives a single T cell receptor beta chain sequence along with its context. The data belong to a study of blood T cell repertoires in COVID-19. Germline values: CDR1 SGDLS, CDR2 YYNGEE. The CDR3 consists of 15 residues. J lost 6 bases, V lost 2 bases, and 10 bases had no gene match. Generated by immunoSEQ multiplex PCR, the TCRdb table keeps only in-frame clones and is missing some. This sample carries 130,000 to 150,000 clones, 80% to 90% of them seen once, and the ten largest clones take 8%. The TCR was taken from an older woman with COVID-19, enrolled during active disease. Specimen: peripheral blood. V usage is TRBV9 and J usage is TRBJ1-1, with 7 nucleotides matching TRBD1. For the CDR3, the DNA is TGTGCCAGCAGCGTGGGAAAAAACAGGGGCGCTGAAGCTTTCTTT. Amino acid sequence: CASSVGKNRGAEAFF.